This T cell receptor (beta chain) was found in a study of blood T cell repertoires in COVID-19. Study background: The United States, Italy and Spain were the sources of the acute and convalescent COVID-19 samples.

CDR1 is MNHNY, CDR2 SVGAGI, per germline (reference sequence). V lost 5 bases to trimming and J lost 3 bases, with 17 bases between them. CDR3 length equals 15 residues. Produced via immunoSEQ multiplex PCR; TCRdb's table is partial and in-frame only. The sample includes 75,000 to 95,000 clones, under 90% of them seen just once. The TCR sequence derives from a human donor in a cohort sampled during active COVID-19. Sequencing was performed on peripheral blood. The V call is TRBV6-6, the J call TRBJ2-7; TRBD2 is a possible D gene (5 bases). CDR3 loop: CASSRIQAAIYEQYF. CDR3 DNA: TGTGCCAGCAGTCGGATTCAAGCGGCCATCTACGAGCAGTACTTC.